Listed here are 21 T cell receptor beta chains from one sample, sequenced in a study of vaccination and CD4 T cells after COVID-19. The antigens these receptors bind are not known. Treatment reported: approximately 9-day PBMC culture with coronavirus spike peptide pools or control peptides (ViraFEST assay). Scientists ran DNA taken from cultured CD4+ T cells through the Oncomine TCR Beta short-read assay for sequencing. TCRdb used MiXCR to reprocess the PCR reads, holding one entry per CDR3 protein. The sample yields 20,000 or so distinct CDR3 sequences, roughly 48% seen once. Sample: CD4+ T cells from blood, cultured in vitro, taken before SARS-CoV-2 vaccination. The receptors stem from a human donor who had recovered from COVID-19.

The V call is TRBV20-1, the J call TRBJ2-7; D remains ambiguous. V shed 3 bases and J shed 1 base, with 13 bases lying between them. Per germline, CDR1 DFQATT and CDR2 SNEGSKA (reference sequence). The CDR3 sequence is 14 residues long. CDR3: CSASGTPGSYEQYF. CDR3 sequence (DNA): TGCAGTGCTAGTGGCACCCCTGGGTCCTACGAGCAGTACTTC.

CDR3 bases: TGTGCCAGTAGTCCACTAGCGGACACCGGGGAGCTGTTTTTT. Translation gives CASSPLADTGELFF. This chain joins TRBV19 and TRBJ2-2; 8 positions match TRBD2. The CDR3 totals 14 residues. Per germline, CDR1 LNHDA and CDR2 SQIVND (reference sequence). Losses at the gene ends were 5 bases for V and 3 bases for J; bases not matched to a gene: 2.

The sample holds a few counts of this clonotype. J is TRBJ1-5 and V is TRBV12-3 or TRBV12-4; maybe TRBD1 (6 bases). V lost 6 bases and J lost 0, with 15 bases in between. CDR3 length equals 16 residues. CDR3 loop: CASSHGQTLSNQPQHF. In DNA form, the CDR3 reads TGTGCCAGCAGCCACGGACAGACCCTTAGCAATCAGCCCCAGCATTTT.

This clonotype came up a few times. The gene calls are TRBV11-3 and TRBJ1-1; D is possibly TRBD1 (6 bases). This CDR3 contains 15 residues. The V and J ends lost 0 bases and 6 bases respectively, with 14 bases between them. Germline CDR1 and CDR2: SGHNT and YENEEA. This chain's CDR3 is CASSLDWAGEPEAFF. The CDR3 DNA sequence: TGTGCCAGCAGCTTAGATTGGGCAGGGGAGCCTGAAGCTTTCTTT. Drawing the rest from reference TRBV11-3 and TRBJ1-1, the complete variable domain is EAGVVQSPRYKIIEKKQPVAFWCNPISGHNTLYWYLQNLGQGPELLIRYENEEAVDDSQLPKDRFSAERLKGVDSTLKIQPAELGDSAVYLCASSLDWAGEPEAFFGQGTRLTVV.

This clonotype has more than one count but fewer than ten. The CDR3 bases are TGCAGTGCAAACAGGGGGGACCTAGGGGAGCAGTACTTC. Its translation is CSANRGDLGEQYF. V gene TRBV20-1 combines with J gene TRBJ2-7, with 8 bases that match TRBD1. The CDR3 runs 13 residues. Germline values: CDR1 DFQATT, CDR2 SNEGSKA (reference sequence). The ends lost 6 bases at V and 7 bases at J; junction bases unmatched: 11.

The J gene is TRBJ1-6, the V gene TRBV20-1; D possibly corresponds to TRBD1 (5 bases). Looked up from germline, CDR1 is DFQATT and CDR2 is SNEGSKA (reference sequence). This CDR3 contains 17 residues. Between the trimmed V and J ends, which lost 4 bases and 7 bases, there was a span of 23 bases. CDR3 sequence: CSAMKPEGRRRNSPLHF. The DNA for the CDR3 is TGCAGTGCTATGAAGCCGGAGGGGCGGAGGAGGAATTCACCCCTCCACTTT.

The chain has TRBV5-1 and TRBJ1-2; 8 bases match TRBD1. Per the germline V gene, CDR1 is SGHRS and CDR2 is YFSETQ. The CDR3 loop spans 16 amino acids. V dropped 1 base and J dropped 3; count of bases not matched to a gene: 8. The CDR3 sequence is CASSLSRQGLDYGYTF. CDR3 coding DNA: TGCGCCAGCAGCTTGTCCCGACAGGGGCTTGACTATGGCTACACCTTC.

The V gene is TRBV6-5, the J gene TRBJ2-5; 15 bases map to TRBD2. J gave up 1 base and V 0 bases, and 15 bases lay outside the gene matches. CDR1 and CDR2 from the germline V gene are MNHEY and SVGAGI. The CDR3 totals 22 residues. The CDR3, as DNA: TGTGCCAGCAGTTACTCGAGAGGTCGGACTAGCGGGGGGGCGGTGGGCCAAGAGACCCAGTACTTC. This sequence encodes CASSYSRGRTSGGAVGQETQYF.

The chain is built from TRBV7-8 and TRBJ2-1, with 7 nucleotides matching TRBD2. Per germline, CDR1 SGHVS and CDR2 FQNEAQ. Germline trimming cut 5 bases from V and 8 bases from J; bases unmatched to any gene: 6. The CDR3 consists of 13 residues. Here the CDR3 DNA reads TGTGCCAGCAGCGTGGATACTAGCGATGAGCAGTTCTTC. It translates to CASSVDTSDEQFF.

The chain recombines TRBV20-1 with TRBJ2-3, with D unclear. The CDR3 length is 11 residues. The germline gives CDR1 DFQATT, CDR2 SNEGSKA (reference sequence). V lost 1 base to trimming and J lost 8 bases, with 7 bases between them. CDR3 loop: CSARGGVTQYF. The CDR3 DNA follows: TGCAGTGCTAGAGGGGGTGTTACGCAGTATTTT.

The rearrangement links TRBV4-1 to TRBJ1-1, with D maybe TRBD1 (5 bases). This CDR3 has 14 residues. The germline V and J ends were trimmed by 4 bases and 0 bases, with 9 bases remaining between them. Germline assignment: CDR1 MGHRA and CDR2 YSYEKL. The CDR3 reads CASSLRGVNTEAFF. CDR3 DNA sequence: TGCGCCAGCAGCCTCCGGGGGGTGAACACTGAAGCTTTCTTT.

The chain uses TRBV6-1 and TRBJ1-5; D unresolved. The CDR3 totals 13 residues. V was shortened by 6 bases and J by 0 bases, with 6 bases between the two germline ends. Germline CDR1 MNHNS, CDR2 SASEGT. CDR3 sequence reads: CASSPSSNQPQHF. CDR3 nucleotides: TGTGCCAGCAGCCCCTCTAGCAATCAGCCCCAGCATTTT.

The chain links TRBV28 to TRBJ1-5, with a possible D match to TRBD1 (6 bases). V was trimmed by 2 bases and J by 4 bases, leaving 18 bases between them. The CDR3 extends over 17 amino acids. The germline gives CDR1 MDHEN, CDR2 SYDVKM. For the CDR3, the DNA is TGTGCCAGCAGTTTAACCACCTACAGGGCTCGAAATCAGCCCCAGCATTTT. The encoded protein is CASSLTTYRARNQPQHF.

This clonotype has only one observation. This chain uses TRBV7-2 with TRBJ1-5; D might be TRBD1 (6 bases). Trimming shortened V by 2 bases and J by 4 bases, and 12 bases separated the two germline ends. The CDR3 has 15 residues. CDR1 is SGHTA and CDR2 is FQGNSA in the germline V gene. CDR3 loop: CASSLLGGRNQPQHF. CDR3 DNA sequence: TGTGCCAGCAGCTTACTTGGGGGGCGAAATCAGCCCCAGCATTTT.

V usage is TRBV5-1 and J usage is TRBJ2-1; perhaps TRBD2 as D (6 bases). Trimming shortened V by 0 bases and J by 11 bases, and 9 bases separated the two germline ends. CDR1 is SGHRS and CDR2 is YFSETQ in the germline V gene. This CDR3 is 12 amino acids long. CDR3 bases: TGCGCCAGCAGCTTGGATGGCGGGAAGCAGTTCTTC. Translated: CASSLDGGKQFF.

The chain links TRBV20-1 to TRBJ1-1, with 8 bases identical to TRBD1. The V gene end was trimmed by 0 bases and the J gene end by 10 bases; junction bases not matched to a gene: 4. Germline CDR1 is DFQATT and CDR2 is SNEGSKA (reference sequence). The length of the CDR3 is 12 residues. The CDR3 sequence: CSARDVDRGAFF. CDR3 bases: TGCAGTGCTAGAGATGTCGACAGGGGAGCTTTCTTT.

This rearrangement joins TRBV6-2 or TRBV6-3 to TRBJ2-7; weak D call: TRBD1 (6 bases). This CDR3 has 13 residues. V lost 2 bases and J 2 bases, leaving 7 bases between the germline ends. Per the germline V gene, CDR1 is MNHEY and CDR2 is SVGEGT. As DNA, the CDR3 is TGTGCCAGCAGTTACCAGGGGCCCTACGAGCAGTACTTC. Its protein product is CASSYQGPYEQYF.

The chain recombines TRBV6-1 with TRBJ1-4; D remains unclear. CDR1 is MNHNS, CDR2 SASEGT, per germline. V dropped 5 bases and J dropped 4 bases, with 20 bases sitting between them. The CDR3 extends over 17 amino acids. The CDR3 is CASSISRARLNNEKLFF. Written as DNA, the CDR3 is TGTGCCAGCAGTATAAGCCGGGCAAGACTGAATAATGAAAAACTGTTTTTT.

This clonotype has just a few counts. This CDR3 reads CSAPGGQMFNEQFF. The CDR3 DNA reads as TGCAGTGCCCCTGGGGGTCAAATGTTCAATGAGCAGTTCTTC. The chain carries TRBV20-1 and TRBJ2-1, with D perhaps given as TRBD1 or TRBD2 (5 bases each). The CDR3 is 14 amino acids. V was pared by 6 bases and J by 6 bases, with 18 bases between. The V gene's germline CDR1 is DFQATT and CDR2 SNEGSKA (reference sequence).

The DNA of the CDR3 is TGTGCCAGCAGCTTAAATATGGACACCATATATTTT. This encodes CASSLNMDTIYF. The chain recombines TRBV11-2 with TRBJ1-3; D ambiguous. Germline V gene sequence: CDR1 SGHAT, CDR2 FQNNGV. The V and J ends lost 2 bases and 8 bases respectively, with 7 bases between them. The CDR3 sequence is 12 residues long.

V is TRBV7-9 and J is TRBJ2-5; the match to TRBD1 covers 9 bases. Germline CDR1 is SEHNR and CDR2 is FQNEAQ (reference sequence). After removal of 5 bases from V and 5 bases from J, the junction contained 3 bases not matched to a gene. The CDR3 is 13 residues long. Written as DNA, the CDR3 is TGTGCCAGCAGCCTCACAGGGGGCGAGACCCAGTACTTC. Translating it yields CASSLTGGETQYF.